The present T cell receptor beta chain was sequenced within a study of cytomegalovirus exposure and HLA in healthy donors. Background on the study: Earlier work reported some 110 million unique TCR beta sequences from about 180 million T cells.

Primers for the PCR totalled 60 Vbeta and 13 Jbeta. Profiling relied on immunoSEQ multiplex PCR, and the TCRdb table lists in-frame clones only, not all of them. The table records approximately 170,000 clones, approximately 84% of them present only once. CDR1 is MNHNS and CDR2 is SASEGT in the germline V gene. V lost 6 bases, J lost 2 bases, and 11 bases lay in between. This CDR3 is built from 13 residues. General study points: The analysis excluded some indistinguishable V segments, including TRBV6-2 and TRBV6-3. A later analysis showed that HLA-associated TCR beta chains had undergone more clonal expansion than equally common others. The later analysis indicated that the majority of CMV-associated TCR beta chains appeared HLA-restricted.

About this clone: Antigen specificity is unknown.

This receptor was taken from a man aged 45-60 years in good health and CMV-seropositive. The chain links TRBV6-1 to TRBJ2-7; D possibly corresponds to TRBD2 (5 bases). The sequenced material came from PBMCs. CDR3 sequence reads: CASRAATTYEQYF. CDR3 DNA: TGTGCCAGCAGGGCGGCGACTACCTACGAGCAGTACTTC.